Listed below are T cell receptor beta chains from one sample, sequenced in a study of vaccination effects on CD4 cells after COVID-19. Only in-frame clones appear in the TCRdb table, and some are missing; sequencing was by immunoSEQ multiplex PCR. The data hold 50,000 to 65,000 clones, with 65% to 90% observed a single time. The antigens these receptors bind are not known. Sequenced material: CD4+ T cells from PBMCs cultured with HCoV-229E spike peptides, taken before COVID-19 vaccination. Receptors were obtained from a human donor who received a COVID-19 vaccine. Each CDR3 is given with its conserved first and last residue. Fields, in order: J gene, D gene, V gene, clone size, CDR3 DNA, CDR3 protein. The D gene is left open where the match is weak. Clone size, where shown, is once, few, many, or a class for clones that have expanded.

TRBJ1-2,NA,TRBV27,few,TGTGCCAGCAGCTCAACCCGCGACATTTACTACACCTTC,CASSSTRDIYYTF
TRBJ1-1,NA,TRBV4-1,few,TGCGCCAGCAGCCAGCCCACCGTGGGGCGGACTGAAGCTTTCTTT,CASSQPTVGRTEAFF
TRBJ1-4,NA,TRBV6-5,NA,TGTGCCAGCAGTACCGGACGGACTAATGAAAAACTGTTTTTT,CASSTGRTNEKLFF
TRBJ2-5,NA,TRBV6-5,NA,TGTGCCAGCACCCAGTATGCAGGCCTAGAGACCCAGTACTTC,CASTQYAGLETQYF
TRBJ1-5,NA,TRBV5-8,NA,TGTGCCAGCAGCCCCCGGACAGCGTTTCAGCCCCAGCATTTT,CASSPRTAFQPQHF
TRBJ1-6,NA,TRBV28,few,TGTGCCAGCGGGACGGGGTATAATTCACCCCTCCACTTT,CASGTGYNSPLHF
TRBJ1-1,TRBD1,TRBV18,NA,TGTGCCAGCTCACCAGGCGGGACAGTGAACACTGAAGCTTTCTTT,CASSPGGTVNTEAFF
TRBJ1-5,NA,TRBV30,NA,TGTGCCTGGAGCCGGGACAGCAATCAGCCCCAGCATTTT,CAWSRDSNQPQHF
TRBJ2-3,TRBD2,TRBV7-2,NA,TGTGCCAGCAGCTTAGCCGGGACTAGCGACGGAGATACGCAGTATTTT,CASSLAGTSDGDTQYF
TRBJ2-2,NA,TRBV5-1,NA,TGCGCCAGCAGCCTCGAGCCCGCCGGGGAGCTGTTTTTT,CASSLEPAGELFF
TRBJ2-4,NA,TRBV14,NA,TGTGCCAGCAGCCAAGATAGGGGGAAAAGGGACATTCAGTACTTC,CASSQDRGKRDIQYF
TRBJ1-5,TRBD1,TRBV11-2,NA,TGTGCCAGCAGCAAAGGACAGGGTAGCAATCAGCCCCAGCATTTT,CASSKGQGSNQPQHF
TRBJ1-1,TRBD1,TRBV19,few,TGTGCCGGTCGGGACCGGGACAGGTACATTGAAGCTTTCTTT,CAGRDRDRYIEAFF
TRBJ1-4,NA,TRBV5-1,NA,TGCGCCAGCAGCTTGGGATCAGGGGAAAAACTGTTTTTT,CASSLGSGEKLFF
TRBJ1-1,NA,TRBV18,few,TGTGCCAGCTCAGCCAGTGGGAACACTGAAGCTTTCTTT,CASSASGNTEAFF
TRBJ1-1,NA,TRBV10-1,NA,TGCGCCAGCATTGAGGCGGGACTCCCCTTCACAATGAACACTGAAGCTTTCTTT,CASIEAGLPFTMNTEAFF
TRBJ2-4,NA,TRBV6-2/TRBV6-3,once,TGTGCCAGCAGTTATTTTCCCCGCGGGGAAGCCAAAAACATTCAGTACTTC,CASSYFPRGEAKNIQYF
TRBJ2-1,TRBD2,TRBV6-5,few,TGTGCCAGCAGTCCACTAGCGGGGGGGCCAAGTGAGCAGTTCTTC,CASSPLAGGPSEQFF
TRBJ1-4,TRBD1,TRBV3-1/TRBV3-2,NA,TGTGCCAGCAGCCAAGTTGACAGGGATGGCGAAAAACTGTTTTTT,CASSQVDRDGEKLFF
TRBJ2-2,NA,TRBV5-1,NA,TGCGCCAGCACCCCTAAACGAACAGGGAGGGACACCGGGGAGCTGTTTTTT,CASTPKRTGRDTGELFF
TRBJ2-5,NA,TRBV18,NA,TGTGCCAGCTCACGCCAGTCCCAAGAGACCCAGTACTTC,CASSRQSQETQYF
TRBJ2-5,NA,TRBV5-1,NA,TGCGCCAGCAGCTTGGATCCGGGTGTAGGGACCCAGTACTTC,CASSLDPGVGTQYF
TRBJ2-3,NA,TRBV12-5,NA,TGTGCTAGTGGTTTGCCGCCGGGACAAAAAACAGATACGCAGTATTTT,CASGLPPGQKTDTQYF
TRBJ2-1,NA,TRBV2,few,TGTGCCAGCAGTGCCAGTTACAATGAGCAGTTCTTC,CASSASYNEQFF
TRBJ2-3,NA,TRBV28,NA,TGTGCCAGCAGAGTTTGGGGGGCGGGAGATACGCAGTATTTT,CASRVWGAGDTQYF
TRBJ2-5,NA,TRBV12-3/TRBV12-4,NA,TGTGCCAGCAGTTTAGGACACCAAGAGACCCAGTACTTC,CASSLGHQETQYF
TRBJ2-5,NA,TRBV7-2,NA,TGTGCCAGCACCCGATTGGGGACCCAGTACTTC,CASTRLGTQYF
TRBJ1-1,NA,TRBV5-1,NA,TGCGCCAGCAGCTCCCGGACAGATCAGGCTTTCTTT,CASSSRTDQAFF
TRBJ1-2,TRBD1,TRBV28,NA,TGTGCCAGCAGTTTTCAGGGGGCTAGGGGCTACACCTTC,CASSFQGARGYTF
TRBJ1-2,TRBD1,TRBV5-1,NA,TGCGCCAGCAGCCCAATAACAGGGGGGTCCTATGGCTACACCTTC,CASSPITGGSYGYTF
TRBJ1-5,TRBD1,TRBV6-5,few,TGTGCCAGCAGGGACAGGGTGAGGGGCAATCAGCCCCAGCATTTT,CASRDRVRGNQPQHF
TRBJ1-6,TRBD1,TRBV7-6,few,TGTGCCAGCAGCTCACAGGGGGCGGGATATAATTCACCCCTCCACTTT,CASSSQGAGYNSPLHF
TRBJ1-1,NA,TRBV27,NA,TGTGCCAGCAGTTCGCAACTACAGCTTTCGGAAGCTTTCTTT,CASSSQLQLSEAFF
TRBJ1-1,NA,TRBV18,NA,TGTGCCAGCTCACAGAATACCCCAGGAGTGAACACTGAAGCTTTCTTT,CASSQNTPGVNTEAFF
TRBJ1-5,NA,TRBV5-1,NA,TGCGCCAGCAGCTTTTCGGGGAATCAGCCCCAGCATTTT,CASSFSGNQPQHF
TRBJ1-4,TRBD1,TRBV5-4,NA,TGTGCCAGCAGCTTGGGCGGGACAGGGAATGAAAAACTGTTTTTT,CASSLGGTGNEKLFF
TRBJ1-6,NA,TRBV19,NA,TGTGCCAGTAGAGAGACAGGAAATTCACCCCTCCACTTT,CASRETGNSPLHF
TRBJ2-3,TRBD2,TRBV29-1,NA,TGCAGCGTTGAAGGAACTAGCGGGGGGGTTTTGCATTTT,CSVEGTSGGVLHF
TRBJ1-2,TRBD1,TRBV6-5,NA,TGTGCCAGCAGGGACAGGCCTAACTATGGCTACACCTTC,CASRDRPNYGYTF
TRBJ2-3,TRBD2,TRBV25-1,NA,TGTGCCAGCAGTGTACCCGGGGGGGCCGAAGTTACGCAGTATTTT,CASSVPGGAEVTQYF
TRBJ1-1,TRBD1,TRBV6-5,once,TGTGCCAGCAGTCAACAGGGGGCAAGGCACACTGAAGCTTTCTTT,CASSQQGARHTEAFF
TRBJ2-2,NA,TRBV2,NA,TGTGCCAGCAGTGTAAGGGGGAGCACCGGGGAGCTGTTTTTT,CASSVRGSTGELFF
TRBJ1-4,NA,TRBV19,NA,TGTGCCAGTAGTATAAGCAGGGCAACTAATGAAAAACTGTTTTTT,CASSISRATNEKLFF
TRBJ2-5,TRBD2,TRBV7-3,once,TGTGCCAGCAGCTTCCAGCGGGGGACCCAAGAGACCCAGTACTTC,CASSFQRGTQETQYF
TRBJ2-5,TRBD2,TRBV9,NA,TGTGCCAGCAGCGCAAGGGGACTAGCCTATGAGACCCAGTACTTC,CASSARGLAYETQYF
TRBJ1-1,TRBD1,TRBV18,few,TGTGCCAGCTCACCCCGGGACAGGAACACTGAAGCTTTCTTT,CASSPRDRNTEAFF
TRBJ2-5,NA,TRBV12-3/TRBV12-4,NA,TGTGCCAGCAGTGCAGTAGCAGAGACCCAGTACTTC,CASSAVAETQYF
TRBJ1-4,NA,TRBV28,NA,TGTGCAAGCGGACCGGGGACAACTAATGAAAAACTGTTTTTT,CASGPGTTNEKLFF
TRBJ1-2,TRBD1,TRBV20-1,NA,TGCAGTGCCTACAGGGGAGGCTACACCTTC,CSAYRGGYTF
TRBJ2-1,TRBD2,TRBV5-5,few,TGTGCCAGCAGCACCCTAGCGGGCTCCTACAATGAGCAGTTCTTC,CASSTLAGSYNEQFF
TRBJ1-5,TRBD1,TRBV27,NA,TGTGCCAGCAGCCGACAGGGCTGGGGAAATCAGCCCCAGCATTTT,CASSRQGWGNQPQHF
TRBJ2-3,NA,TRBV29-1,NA,TGCAGCGTTGACGGGGACCTCCCCCCAGATACGCAGTATTTT,CSVDGDLPPDTQYF
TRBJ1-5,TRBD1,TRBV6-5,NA,TGTGCCAGCAGTTACTCGGGACAGGGAAATCAGCCCCAGCATTTT,CASSYSGQGNQPQHF
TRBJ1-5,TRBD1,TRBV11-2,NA,TGTGCCAGCAGCTTAGGGACAGGTACAGATCAGCCCCAGCATTTT,CASSLGTGTDQPQHF
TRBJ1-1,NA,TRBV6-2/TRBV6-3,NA,TGTGCCAGCAGTTACGGGGGGAACACTGAAGCTTTCTTT,CASSYGGNTEAFF
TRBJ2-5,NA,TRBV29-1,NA,TGCAGCGTTACGGGTACCCAAGAGACCCAGTACTTC,CSVTGTQETQYF
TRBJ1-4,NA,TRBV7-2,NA,TGTGCCAGCAGCGCAAAGACGTTCTTCGGGCAGGATGAAAAACTGTTTTTT,CASSAKTFFGQDEKLFF
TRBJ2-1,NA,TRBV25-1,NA,TGTGCCAGCAGTGAAGGGAGTAGCGGTTACGACAATGAGCAGTTCTTC,CASSEGSSGYDNEQFF
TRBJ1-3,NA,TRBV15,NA,TGTGCCACCAGCAGAGATGGGGCAGCTGGAAACACCATATATTTT,CATSRDGAAGNTIYF
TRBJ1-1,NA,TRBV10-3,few,TGTGCCATCAGTGAAGGGGGTTGGAACACTGAAGCTTTCTTT,CAISEGGWNTEAFF